These T cell receptor beta chains were read from a single sample in a study of control samples from healthy donors and cancer patients. Here immunoSEQ multiplex PCR was the method, and the copy in TCRdb shows in-frame clones only, minus some. In the table there are tens of thousands of clones, almost 96% of which are singletons. The sequenced sample consisted of blood. The receptors originated from a young woman in good health. CDR3s include the opening cysteine and the closing phenylalanine or tryptophan. Each record gives: J gene, D gene, V gene, CDR3 DNA, CDR3 protein. The D gene is left open where the match is weak.

TRBJ2-5 | . | TRBV5-4 | TGTGCCAGCAGCTCAGGGGAGGAGACCCAGTACTTC | CASSSGEETQYF
TRBJ2-3 | TRBD2 | TRBV3-1/TRBV3-2 | TGTGCCAGCAGCCCTAGCGGATTGTCGGATACGCAGTATTTT | CASSPSGLSDTQYF
TRBJ2-1 | . | TRBV4-1 | TGCGCCAGCAGCCAAGGATGGGGTTCGAGGGGGGGGCGTGATGAGCAGTTCTTC | CASSQGWGSRGGRDEQFF
TRBJ1-4 | . | TRBV5-1 | TGCGCCAGCAGCTTGGCCTCCGGGGGCCTAGGTGAAAAACTGTTTTTT | CASSLASGGLGEKLFF
TRBJ1-4 | . | TRBV19 | TGTGCCAGTAGTTCCGGGACCGGGAATGAAAAACTGTTTTTT | CASSSGTGNEKLFF
TRBJ1-4 | . | TRBV27 | TGTGCCAGCAGTCCCGCGGGGGCAAATGAAAAACTGTTTTTT | CASSPAGANEKLFF
TRBJ2-7 | . | TRBV20-1 | TGCAGTGCAAGTCCAGGGCAAACCTACGAGCAGTACTTC | CSASPGQTYEQYF
TRBJ1-2 | . | TRBV27 | TGTGCCAGCAGGCCCGGACCCCTCTATGGCTACACCTTC | CASRPGPLYGYTF
TRBJ2-7 | TRBD1 | TRBV3-1/TRBV3-2 | TGTGCCAGCAGCCGGACAGGGACCTCCTACGAGCAGTACTTC | CASSRTGTSYEQYF
TRBJ2-7 | . | TRBV5-1 | TGCGCCAGCAGCTTGGCCACTAGCAATTTCCTCTACGAGCAGTACTTC | CASSLATSNFLYEQYF
TRBJ1-5 | . | TRBV21-1 | TGTGCCAGGACCCTCCCCCTGACAGGGGGCCTCCATTATAGCAATCAGCCCCAGCATTTT | CARTLPLTGGLHYSNQPQHF
TRBJ2-7 | . | TRBV4-1 | TGCGCCAGCAGCCATCAGGGGTCGTACGAGCAGTACTTC | CASSHQGSYEQYF
TRBJ1-4 | TRBD1 | TRBV25-1 | TGTGCCAGCAGAATTCGGACAGGCACAACTGAAAAACTGTTTTTT | CASRIRTGTTEKLFF
TRBJ2-7 | . | TRBV27 | TGTGCCAGCAGGTCGGGGAGCACCTACGAGCAGTACTTC | CASRSGSTYEQYF
TRBJ2-1 | . | TRBV4-2 | TGTGCCAGCAGCCGGGAGGGGGAGCCCTACAATGAGCAGTTCTTC | CASSREGEPYNEQFF